The sequence of this T cell receptor beta chain was determined in a study of blood T cell repertoires in COVID-19. Study processing details: Reference gene primer amplification gave nucleated cell count estimates. TCRdb's table, derived via immunoSEQ multiplex PCR, lists solely in-frame clones and lacks some. V and J calls and clone size follow that table, whereas D and trimming were derived from the DNA. The table includes about 300,000 clones, 88% detected once. After removal of 4 bases from V and 7 bases from J, the junction contained 10 bases not matched to a gene. The germline V gene encodes CDR1 SEHNR and CDR2 FQNEAQ (reference sequence). The CDR3 is 16 amino acids.

This receptor was obtained from a man between 18 and 35 years old with active or convalescent COVID-19. The chain couples TRBV7-9 to TRBJ1-4; 9 nucleotides match TRBD1. The specimen was peripheral blood. The CDR3 bases are TGTGCCAGCAGCTCAGGACAGGGGCGGAGGAGTGAAAAACTGTTTTTT. This codes for CASSSGQGRRSEKLFF. The full variable domain, rest sourced from reference TRBV7-9 and TRBJ1-4, is DTGVSQNPRHKITKRGQNVTFRCDPISEHNRLYWYRQTLGQGPEFLTYFQNEAQLEKSRLLSDRFSAERPKGSFSTLEIQRTEQGDSAMYLCASSSGQGRRSEKLFFGSGTQLSVL.